These T cell receptor beta chains were read from a single sample in a study of blood T cell repertoires in COVID-19. TCRdb's copy holds only in-frame clones and misses some; the assay was immunoSEQ multiplex PCR. The sample holds roughly 430,000 clones, about 88% seen once. The sequenced sample was PBMCs or T cells enriched from blood (not recorded which). The receptors originated from a young woman who had been exposed to COVID-19. The CDR3 runs from the conserved cysteine through the conserved F or W. Not every row has a clone size; where given, it reads once, few, many or a size class.

J gene: TRBJ2-1; clone size: NA; V gene: TRBV12-5; CDR3 protein: CASGLGTGGYNEQFF
J gene: TRBJ1-5; clone size: NA; V gene: TRBV28; CDR3 protein: CASSLIGREAKASNQPQHF
J gene: TRBJ1-1; clone size: NA; V gene: TRBV28; CDR3 protein: CASSPGTGGFGTEAFF
J gene: TRBJ2-1; clone size: NA; V gene: TRBV19; CDR3 protein: CASSIWGQGNNEQFF
J gene: TRBJ1-3; clone size: NA; V gene: TRBV5-5; CDR3 protein: CASSWTGASGNTIYF
J gene: TRBJ1-1; clone size: NA; V gene: TRBV7-2; CDR3 protein: CASSLASGTEAFF
J gene: TRBJ2-1; clone size: NA; V gene: TRBV9; CDR3 protein: CASSVVERGYNEQFF
J gene: TRBJ2-1; clone size: NA; V gene: TRBV27; CDR3 protein: CASSLGLRSYNEQFF
J gene: TRBJ1-3; clone size: NA; V gene: TRBV9; CDR3 protein: CASSVESTGSSGNTIYF
J gene: TRBJ2-3; clone size: NA; V gene: TRBV30; CDR3 protein: CAWSTGETSTDTQYF
J gene: TRBJ1-4; clone size: NA; V gene: TRBV7-2; CDR3 protein: CASSLAGQGTNEKLFF
J gene: TRBJ1-1; clone size: NA; V gene: TRBV6-2/TRBV6-3; CDR3 protein: CASSVRDRDTEAFF
J gene: TRBJ2-7; clone size: NA; V gene: TRBV2; CDR3 protein: CASSEFSEAVYEQYF
J gene: TRBJ2-3; clone size: once; V gene: TRBV27; CDR3 protein: CASSSGTSLHTQYF
J gene: TRBJ1-1; clone size: few; V gene: TRBV18; CDR3 protein: CASSPGVQGKGAFF
J gene: TRBJ2-6; clone size: NA; V gene: TRBV7-2; CDR3 protein: CASRLGGSGANVLTF
J gene: TRBJ2-7; clone size: NA; V gene: TRBV5-1; CDR3 protein: CASSLLTSGSSYEQYF
J gene: TRBJ1-1; clone size: NA; V gene: TRBV11-1; CDR3 protein: CASSLYLGGAEAFF
J gene: TRBJ2-7; clone size: NA; V gene: TRBV3-1/TRBV3-2; CDR3 protein: CASSPRGTGGTEQYF
J gene: TRBJ2-1; clone size: once; V gene: TRBV5-1; CDR3 protein: CASRTGGNEQFF
J gene: TRBJ1-2; clone size: NA; V gene: TRBV2; CDR3 protein: CASSEARWGQGSSRYGYTF
J gene: TRBJ1-2; clone size: NA; V gene: TRBV5-6; CDR3 protein: CASSLDSPYYGYTF
J gene: TRBJ2-1; clone size: NA; V gene: TRBV7-3; CDR3 protein: CASGLAGSYNEQFF
J gene: TRBJ2-7; clone size: NA; V gene: TRBV28; CDR3 protein: CASSSGAPYEQYF
J gene: TRBJ1-3; clone size: NA; V gene: TRBV11-2; CDR3 protein: CASSLETGGLSYSGNTIYF
J gene: TRBJ1-2; clone size: NA; V gene: TRBV29-1; CDR3 protein: CSVFPSEYYGYTF
J gene: TRBJ2-2; clone size: NA; V gene: TRBV2; CDR3 protein: CASSEASGGSTGELFF
J gene: TRBJ1-5; clone size: NA; V gene: TRBV9; CDR3 protein: CASSSVTGPDQPQHF
J gene: TRBJ2-7; clone size: NA; V gene: TRBV19; CDR3 protein: CASSMGTGRYEQYF
J gene: TRBJ2-2; clone size: NA; V gene: TRBV7-9; CDR3 protein: CANTGGSNTGELFF
J gene: TRBJ2-1; clone size: NA; V gene: TRBV19; CDR3 protein: CASSTFSYNEQFF
J gene: TRBJ2-3; clone size: NA; V gene: TRBV18; CDR3 protein: CASSPRTDTDTQYF
J gene: TRBJ1-1; clone size: few; V gene: TRBV18; CDR3 protein: CASSPRIRVAGTEAFF
J gene: TRBJ2-3; clone size: NA; V gene: TRBV28; CDR3 protein: CASRVGLATDTQYF
J gene: TRBJ2-6; clone size: NA; V gene: TRBV9; CDR3 protein: CASRGQGGGANVLTF